The source of this T cell receptor beta chain is a study of patients and donors after allogeneic stem cell transplantation. This clonotype appeared a few times. Using its own MiXCR run on the RT-PCR reads, TCRdb lists one record per CDR3 protein. Here the sample spans over 150,000 distinct CDR3 sequences, about 40% being singletons. The specimen was blood, either unsorted or a sorted T cell fraction (not recorded which). This receptor was taken from a human donor who was either an allogeneic HSCT recipient or a stem cell or donor lymphocyte infusion donor (not recorded which). It is not recorded whose cells these are; they may come from a transplant donor.

The CDR3 reads CASSLRDSQVYGYTF. CDR3 sequence (DNA): TGTGCCAGCAGTTTAAGGGACAGCCAAGTCTATGGCTACACCTTC. The chain uses TRBV12-3 or TRBV12-4 and TRBJ1-2, with TRBD1 matching 7 bases. V trimming: 2 bases; J trimming: 4 bases; junction bases outside the gene matches: 7. This CDR3 spans 15 amino acids.